This T cell receptor (beta chain) was identified during a study of T cells expressing NK-cell markers. Study overall: Researchers got TCR beta repertoires out of sorted CD3+CD56+NKG2C+, CD3+CD56+NKG2C- and CD3+CD56-NKG2C+ T cells. The authors sequenced eight donors, of whom seven were HCMV-seropositive and one was seronegative. Study-level results: Four of the donors also had these clonotypes leading their CD3+CD56-NKG2C+ fraction.

The CDR3 has 14 residues. Germline V gene data show CDR1 as MNHEY and CDR2 as SMNVEV (reference sequence). A 5'RACE template switching approach incorporating UMIs was used to make TCR beta cDNA. TCRdb reprocessed the 5' RACE reads and reports one entry per CDR3 protein, with no DNA. The table gives about half a million distinct CDR3 sequences; the top ten clones make up over 1.1% of it. About this clonotype itself: Its matching antigen is unknown.

Sequencing was carried out using blood T cells: a sorted CD56 or NKG2C T cell subset, CD4+ or CD8+ T cells, or bulk PBMC T cells (not recorded which). V is TRBV27 and J is TRBJ2-1; the D call of TRBD2 rests on TCRdb alone, since no DNA is present to check it. This clonotype originated in a woman aged 50 to 60 in good health. The CDR3 is CASSLRVLGHEQFF.